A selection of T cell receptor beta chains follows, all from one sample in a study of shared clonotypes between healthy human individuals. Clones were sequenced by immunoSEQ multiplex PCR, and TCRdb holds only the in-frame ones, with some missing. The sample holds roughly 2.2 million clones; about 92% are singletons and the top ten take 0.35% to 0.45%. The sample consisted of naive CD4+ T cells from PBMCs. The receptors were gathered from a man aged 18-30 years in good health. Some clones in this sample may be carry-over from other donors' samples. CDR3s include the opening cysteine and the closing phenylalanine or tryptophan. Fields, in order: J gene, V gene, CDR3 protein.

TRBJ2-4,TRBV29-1,CSVGSGTLENIQYF
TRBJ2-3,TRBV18,CASSPQSGSTDTQYF
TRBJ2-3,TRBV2,CASKTSGSTDTQYF
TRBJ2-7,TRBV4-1,CASSQERQNLYEQYF
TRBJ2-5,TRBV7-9,CASPNPPETQYF
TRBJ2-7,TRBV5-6,CASSTTSGRASYEQYF
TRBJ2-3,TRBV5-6,CASSPGLGVYTDTQYF
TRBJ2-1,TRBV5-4,CASSLVSGGGEQFF
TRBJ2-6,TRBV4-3,CASSRVGQEASGANVLTF
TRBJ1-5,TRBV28,CASSRRGRLGQPQHF
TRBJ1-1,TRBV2,CASSIVMNTEAFF
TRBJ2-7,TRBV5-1,CASSLSGSSYEQYF
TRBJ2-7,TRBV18,CASSPGQGIYEQYF
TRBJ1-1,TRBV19,CASSPGGGGSMNTEAFF
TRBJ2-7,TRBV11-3,CASGLAGDHEQYF
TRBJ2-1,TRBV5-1,CASTAGLAGAYNEQFF
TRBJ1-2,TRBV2,CATWTVNYGYTF
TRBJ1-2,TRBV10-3,CAISESRPGGYTF
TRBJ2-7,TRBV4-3,CASSSGLANEQYF
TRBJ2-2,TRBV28,CASSLSGGSNTGELFF
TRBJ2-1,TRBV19,CASKRRAGDSSYNEQFF
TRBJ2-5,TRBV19,CASSRTNSGAGETQYF
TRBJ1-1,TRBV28,CASSFGPQFRFNTEAFF
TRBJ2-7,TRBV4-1,CASSHVWGLLGGRGWEQYF
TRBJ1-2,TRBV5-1,CASSPPGPTSYTF
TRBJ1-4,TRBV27,CASSGGTGGDEKLFF
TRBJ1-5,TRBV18,CASSLGRGAEQPQHF
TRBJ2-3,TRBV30,CAWKKKATDTQYF
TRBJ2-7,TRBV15,CATSTRTGNFPYEQYF
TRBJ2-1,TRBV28,CASTGAPAGGNNEQFF
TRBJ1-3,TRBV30,CAWSVGSTGNTIYF
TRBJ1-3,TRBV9,CASSVGPRDSGNTIYF
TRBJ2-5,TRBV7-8,CASSLVGSGETQYF
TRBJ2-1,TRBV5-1,CASSERQGSYNEQFF
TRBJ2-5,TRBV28,CASSLVAGGPRETQYF
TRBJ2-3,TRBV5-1,CASSLGRLADTQYF
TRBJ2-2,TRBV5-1,CASSFETGHGELFF
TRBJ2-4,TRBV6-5,CASTPSRGTIQYF
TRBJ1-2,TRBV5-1,CASTDRTADGYTF
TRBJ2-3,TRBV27,CASSSEGPTDTQYF
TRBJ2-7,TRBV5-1,CASSFGTGNSYEQYF
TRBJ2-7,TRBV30,CAWSPTNYEQYF
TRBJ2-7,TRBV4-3,CASSLTGTGAYEQYF
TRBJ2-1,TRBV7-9,CASSLGFRVDEQFF